Given below is one T cell receptor (beta chain) in context. This specimen belongs to a study of T cell changes during pregnancy in multiple sclerosis. The CDR3 spans 15 residues. Germline V gene lookup returns CDR1 SGHNT and CDR2 YENEEA. Trimming shortened V by 5 bases and J by 0 bases, and 11 bases separated the two germline ends. Repertoires were generated with immunoSEQ multiplex PCR, while TCRdb's copy carries only in-frame clones and drops some. The sample lists around 97,000 clones; less than 95% were seen once. The rearrangement links TRBV11-3 to TRBJ2-1; D is perhaps TRBD1 (6 bases). This specimen was peripheral blood, taken in the second trimester of pregnancy. This receptor was taken from a female donor in good health, enrolled as a control in a pregnancy study. The CDR3 DNA reads as TGTGCCAGCAGCCCTGAAGGGGGCTCCTACAATGAGCAGTTCTTC. Translation gives CASSPEGGSYNEQFF.